A selection of T cell receptor beta chains follows, all from one sample in a study of blood T cell repertoires in COVID-19. Sequenced by immunoSEQ multiplex PCR; TCRdb stores in-frame clones only, minus some. The sample contains about 380,000 clones, about 87% of which appear only once. The sequencing input was PBMCs or T cells enriched from blood (not recorded which). The receptor source for this set is a young man who had recovered from COVID-19. The CDR3 runs from the conserved cysteine through the conserved F or W. Fields, in order: J gene, clone size, D gene, V gene, CDR3 DNA, CDR3 protein. D genes are given only for firm matches. Part of the rows lack a size; the others show once, few, many or a class for expanded clones.

TRBJ1-3 . . TRBV12-3/TRBV12-4 TGTGCCAGCAGTTTAGACAGGTCGGGCACCATATATTTT CASSLDRSGTIYF
TRBJ1-6 . . TRBV18 TGTGCCAGCTCACCACCGCGGGCAGACGGCTCACCCCTCCACTTT CASSPPRADGSPLHF
TRBJ1-1 . . TRBV19 TGTGCCAGTAGTTCGGGACTCATGAACACTGAAGCTTTCTTT CASSSGLMNTEAFF
TRBJ1-4 . TRBD1 TRBV11-2 TGTGCCAGCAGCTTACAGCCGGGACAGTCTAATGAAAAACTGTTTTTT CASSLQPGQSNEKLFF
TRBJ2-3 . TRBD2 TRBV5-1 TGCGCCAGCAGCTTGGGGGGTACTAGCGTAGATACGCAGTATTTT CASSLGGTSVDTQYF
TRBJ2-7 . TRBD1 TRBV5-6 TGTGCCAGCAGCTCTAGGTTTGGGACAGCCTCCTACGAGCAGTACTTC CASSSRFGTASYEQYF
TRBJ2-7 . TRBD2 TRBV4-3 TGCGCCAGCAGCCAACTAGCGGGGGGGCCTGAGCAGTACTTC CASSQLAGGPEQYF
TRBJ1-5 . . TRBV19 TGTGCCAGTAGTTCCTTCGGGGGGGCGGGTCAGCCCCAGCATTTT CASSSFGGAGQPQHF
TRBJ1-6 . TRBD1 TRBV27 TGTGCCAGCAGTTTAGGACAGGTTAATTCACCCCTCCACTTT CASSLGQVNSPLHF
TRBJ1-2 few . TRBV29-1 TGCAGCGTAACAGGGTACGATCCCTACGACTATGGCTACACCTTC CSVTGYDPYDYGYTF
TRBJ2-5 . . TRBV30 TGTGCCTGGACGTGGGCTTCTCAAGAGACCCAGTACTTC CAWTWASQETQYF
TRBJ2-3 . TRBD1 TRBV6-6 TGTGCCAGCGGATTGCGAGACAGGGGCACGCAGTATTTT CASGLRDRGTQYF
TRBJ2-1 once TRBD2 TRBV30 TGTGCCTGGAGGCCCGGGGGGGCCTCCTACAATGAGCAGTTCTTC CAWRPGGASYNEQFF
TRBJ2-5 . TRBD1 TRBV30 TGTGCCTGGAGTTCAGGGGGCGCAGTGAAAGAGACCCAGTACTTC CAWSSGGAVKETQYF
TRBJ2-7 . . TRBV10-1 TGCGCCAGCAGTGAATTGGGGGGCTACGAGCAGTACTTC CASSELGGYEQYF
TRBJ1-2 many TRBD1 TRBV4-2 TGTGCCAGCAGCCAAAACCCCACAGGGGCCTATGGCTACACCTTC CASSQNPTGAYGYTF
TRBJ1-3 . . TRBV18 TGTGCCAGCTCACCATACGGGGAAACCTCTGGAAACACCATATATTTT CASSPYGETSGNTIYF
TRBJ1-1 . TRBD1 TRBV5-1 TGCGCCAGCAGCGGACAGGGTCGGACTGAAGCTTTCTTT CASSGQGRTEAFF
TRBJ1-4 . . TRBV7-2 TGTGCCAGCAGCGACAGAATTGGTAATGAAAAACTGTTTTTT CASSDRIGNEKLFF
TRBJ2-5 . TRBD2 TRBV5-1 TGCGCCAGCTCCCCTCGGGGCGGGGGGGCCGAAGAGACCCAGTACTTC CASSPRGGGAEETQYF
TRBJ1-2 . TRBD1 TRBV12-3/TRBV12-4 TGTGCCAGCAGCCAGGGGGCTATTTCTGGCTACACCTTC CASSQGAISGYTF
TRBJ1-6 . TRBD1 TRBV6-1 TGTGCCAGCAGTGAGAGGGCAGGGGGCGCTGGGCATTATTCACCCCTCCACTTT CASSERAGGAGHYSPLHF
TRBJ2-7 . TRBD2 TRBV6-5 TGTGCCGGTAGCGGGACTTCTTCCTACGAGCAGTACTTC CAGSGTSSYEQYF
TRBJ2-3 . . TRBV4-3 TGCGCCAGCAGCCTTGGGGCTGTAGGTGGCACAGATACGCAGTATTTT CASSLGAVGGTDTQYF
TRBJ2-3 . TRBD2 TRBV4-2 TGTGCCAGCAGCCAACCCCTTGGAAGCGGGAGAGGCACAGATACGCAGTATTTT CASSQPLGSGRGTDTQYF
TRBJ2-1 . TRBD2 TRBV5-1 TGCGCCAGCTCCGGCGGGGGGTACAATGAGCAGTTCTTC CASSGGGYNEQFF
TRBJ2-3 once . TRBV27 TGTGCCAGCGCACGGGGTGCAGATACGCAGTATTTT CASARGADTQYF
TRBJ1-4 . TRBD1 TRBV30 TGTGCCTGGAAACCAGGGGGTGGTAGTGAAAAACTGTTTTTT CAWKPGGGSEKLFF
TRBJ1-5 few . TRBV30 TGTGCCTGGACCGCAGGGGGCAATCAGCCCCAGCATTTT CAWTAGGNQPQHF
TRBJ2-4 . . TRBV28 TGTGCCAGTGGGCTAGCCAAAAACATTCAGTACTTC CASGLAKNIQYF
TRBJ1-1 . . TRBV29-1 TGCAGCGTTTATGCGGGGAACACTGAAGCTTTCTTT CSVYAGNTEAFF
TRBJ2-5 . . TRBV5-5 TGTGCCAGCGGGGACGGGACTCAAGAGACCCAGTACTTC CASGDGTQETQYF
TRBJ1-2 . . TRBV12-3/TRBV12-4 TGTGCCAGCAGTCGTCAGGGAAACGGCTACACCTTC CASSRQGNGYTF
TRBJ2-3 once . TRBV29-1 TGCAGCGGGGTTTTGGGCGGGGGCCAGACAGATACGCAGTATTTT CSGVLGGGQTDTQYF
TRBJ1-6 . . TRBV10-1 TGCGCCAGCAGTGGGACAGCCAATTCACCCCTCCACTTT CASSGTANSPLHF
TRBJ2-1 . TRBD2 TRBV6-4 TGTGCCAGCAGTTCCGCGTTTAGCGGGGGAGTAGATGAGCAGTTCTTC CASSSAFSGGVDEQFF
TRBJ1-5 . . TRBV6-6 TGTGCCAGCAGACCGACAGATCAGCCCCAGCATTTT CASRPTDQPQHF
TRBJ2-3 few TRBD2 TRBV7-2 TGTGCCAGCAGCCCATCTTTAGCGGGGGGATCAGATACGCAGTATTTT CASSPSLAGGSDTQYF
TRBJ1-5 . . TRBV6-2/TRBV6-3 TGTGCCAGCACCCCGGGGGGGGGTCAGCCCCAGCATTTT CASTPGGGQPQHF
TRBJ2-7 . TRBD2 TRBV5-1 TGCGCCAGCAGCTTGCCCGGGACTAGCCGGGGCGAGCAGTACTTC CASSLPGTSRGEQYF
TRBJ1-2 once . TRBV12-5 TGTGCTAGTGGTTTGACCCCGATCGACAGGTCCTATGGCTACACCTTC CASGLTPIDRSYGYTF
TRBJ1-4 . . TRBV2 TGTGCCAGCAGTGGGGACATTAATGAAAAACTGTTTTTT CASSGDINEKLFF
TRBJ1-1 . . TRBV7-2 TGTGCCAGCAGCCTTCTCGGGGGGAACACTGAAGCTTTCTTT CASSLLGGNTEAFF
TRBJ1-1 . TRBD1 TRBV7-9 TGTGCCAGCAGCTACGGGACAGACAACACTGAAGCTTTCTTT CASSYGTDNTEAFF
TRBJ1-6 . . TRBV7-9 TGTGCCAGCAGCGCGAGCTCCTATAATTCACCCCTCCACTTT CASSASSYNSPLHF